What follows is one TCR beta chain and its context. This sample stems from a study of blood T cell repertoires in COVID-19. V lost 10 bases and J lost 1, with 13 bases in between. CDR1 is MNHEY and CDR2 is SVGAGI in the germline V gene. There are 13 residues in the CDR3. TCRdb's table, derived via immunoSEQ multiplex PCR, lists solely in-frame clones and lacks some. The table lists about 98,000 clones, approximately 80% of them singletons. The V gene is TRBV6-5, the J gene TRBJ2-5; weak D call: TRBD1 (5 bases). This receptor was obtained from a man in his 70s with active or convalescent COVID-19. The sequencing sample was made of peripheral blood. Here the CDR3 reads CATKRQSQETQYF. DNA of the CDR3: TGTGCCACCAAAAGACAGTCCCAAGAGACCCAGTACTTC.